This T cell receptor (beta chain) is drawn from a study of blood T cells in healthy people across ages. V shed 0 bases and J shed 11 bases, with 14 bases lying between them. Germline V gives CDR1 SGDLS, CDR2 YYNGEE. The CDR3 spans 13 residues. The authors ran a second PCR of 7 to 11 cycles using a sample-barcoded 5' primer and a J-beta primer mix. TCRdb processed the 5' RACE reads anew with MiXCR; each CDR3 protein has one entry. The table includes some 1.5 million distinct CDR3 sequences, about 45% detected once. This chain joins TRBV9 and TRBJ2-5; D is ambiguous. The clonotype comes from a woman in her late teens or twenties in good health. What was sequenced was blood. The CDR3 here is CASSVGANNEQYF. CDR3 in DNA: TGTGCCAGCAGCGTAGGGGCAAACAATGAGCAGTACTTC.